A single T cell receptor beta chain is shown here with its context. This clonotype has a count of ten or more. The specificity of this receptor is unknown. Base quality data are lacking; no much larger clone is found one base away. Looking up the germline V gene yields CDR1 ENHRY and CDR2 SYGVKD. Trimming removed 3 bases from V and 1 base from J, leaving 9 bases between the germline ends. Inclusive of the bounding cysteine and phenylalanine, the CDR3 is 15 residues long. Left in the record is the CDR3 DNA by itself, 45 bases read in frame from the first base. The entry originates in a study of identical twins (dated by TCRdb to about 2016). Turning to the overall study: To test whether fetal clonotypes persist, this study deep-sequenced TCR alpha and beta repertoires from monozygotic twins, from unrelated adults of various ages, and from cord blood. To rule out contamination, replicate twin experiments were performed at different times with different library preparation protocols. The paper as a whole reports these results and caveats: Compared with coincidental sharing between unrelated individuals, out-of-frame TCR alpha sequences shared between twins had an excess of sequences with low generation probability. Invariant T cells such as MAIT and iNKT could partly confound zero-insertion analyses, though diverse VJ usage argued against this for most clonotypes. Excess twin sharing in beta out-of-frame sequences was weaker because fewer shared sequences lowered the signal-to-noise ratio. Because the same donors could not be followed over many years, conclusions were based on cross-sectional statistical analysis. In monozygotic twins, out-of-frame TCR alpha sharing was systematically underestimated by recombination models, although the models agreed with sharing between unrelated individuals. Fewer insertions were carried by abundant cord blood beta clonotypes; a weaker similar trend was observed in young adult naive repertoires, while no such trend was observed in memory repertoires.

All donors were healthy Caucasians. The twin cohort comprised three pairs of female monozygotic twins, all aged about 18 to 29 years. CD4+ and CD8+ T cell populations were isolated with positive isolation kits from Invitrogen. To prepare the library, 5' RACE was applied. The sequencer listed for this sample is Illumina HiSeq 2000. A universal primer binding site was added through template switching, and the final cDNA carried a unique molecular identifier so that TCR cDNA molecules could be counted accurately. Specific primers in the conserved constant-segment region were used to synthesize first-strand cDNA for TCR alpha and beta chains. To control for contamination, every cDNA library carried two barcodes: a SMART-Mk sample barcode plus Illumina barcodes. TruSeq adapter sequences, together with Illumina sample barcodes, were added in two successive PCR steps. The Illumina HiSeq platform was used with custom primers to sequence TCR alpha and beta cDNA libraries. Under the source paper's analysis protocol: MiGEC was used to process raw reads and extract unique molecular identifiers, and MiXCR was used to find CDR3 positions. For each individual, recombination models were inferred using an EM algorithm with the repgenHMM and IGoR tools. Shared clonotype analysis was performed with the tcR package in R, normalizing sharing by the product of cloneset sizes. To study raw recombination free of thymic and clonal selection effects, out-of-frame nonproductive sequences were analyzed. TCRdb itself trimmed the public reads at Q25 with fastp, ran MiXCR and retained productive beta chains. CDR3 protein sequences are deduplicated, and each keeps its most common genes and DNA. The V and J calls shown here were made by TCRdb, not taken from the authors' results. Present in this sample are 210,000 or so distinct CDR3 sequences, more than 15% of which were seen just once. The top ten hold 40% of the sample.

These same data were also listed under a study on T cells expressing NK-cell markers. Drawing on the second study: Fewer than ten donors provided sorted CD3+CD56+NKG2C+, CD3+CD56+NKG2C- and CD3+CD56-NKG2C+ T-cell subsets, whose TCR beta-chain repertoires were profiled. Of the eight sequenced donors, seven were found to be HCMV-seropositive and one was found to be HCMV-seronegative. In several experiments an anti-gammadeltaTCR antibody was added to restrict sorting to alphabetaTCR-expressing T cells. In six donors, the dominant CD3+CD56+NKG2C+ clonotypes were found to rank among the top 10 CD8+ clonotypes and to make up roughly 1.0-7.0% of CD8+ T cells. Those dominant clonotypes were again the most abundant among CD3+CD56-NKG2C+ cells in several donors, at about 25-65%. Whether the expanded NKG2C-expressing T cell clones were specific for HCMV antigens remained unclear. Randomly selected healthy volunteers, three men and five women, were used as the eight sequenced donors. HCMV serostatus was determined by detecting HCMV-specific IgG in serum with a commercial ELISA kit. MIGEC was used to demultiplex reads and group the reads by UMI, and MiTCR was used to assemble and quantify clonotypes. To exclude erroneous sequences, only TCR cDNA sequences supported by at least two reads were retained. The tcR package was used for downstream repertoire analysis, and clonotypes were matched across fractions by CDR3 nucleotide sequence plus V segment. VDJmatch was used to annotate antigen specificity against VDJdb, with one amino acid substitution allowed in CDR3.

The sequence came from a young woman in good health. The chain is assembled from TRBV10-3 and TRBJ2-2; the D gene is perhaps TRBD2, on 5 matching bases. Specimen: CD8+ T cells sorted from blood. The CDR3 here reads CAISDRLKNTGELFF. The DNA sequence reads TGTGCCATCAGTGACAGACTAAAGAACACCGGGGAGCTGTTTTTT.